The present entry profiles one TCR beta chain with its context. The sample comes from a study of cytomegalovirus exposure and HLA in healthy donors. The primer mix had 60 Vbeta and 13 Jbeta primers. Here immunoSEQ multiplex PCR was the method, and the copy in TCRdb shows in-frame clones only, minus some. The table gives about 200,000 clones; the top ten clones make up around 6% of it. Input material: PBMCs. This TCR derives from a man aged 30-40 years in good health and CMV-seronegative.

For the CDR3, the DNA is TGTGCCAGCAGTGAATGGGGGCCTAGCACCCATGAGCAGTTCTTC. Its protein product is CASSEWGPSTHEQFF. V is TRBV2 and J is TRBJ2-1; a possible D gene is TRBD1 (6 bases). The germline gives CDR1 SNHLY, CDR2 FYNNEI. Trimming took off 2 bases at V and 8 bases at J, with 16 bases between the two ends. This CDR3 is built from 15 residues. The entire variable domain, with the rest obtained from reference TRBV2 and TRBJ2-1, is as follows: EPEVTQTPSHQVTQMGQEVILRCVPISNHLYFYWYRQILGQKVEFLVSFYNNEISEKSEIFDDQFSVERPDGSNFTLKIRSTKLEDSAMYFCASSEWGPSTHEQFFGPGTRLTVL.